This T cell receptor (beta chain) was identified in a study of T cell responses to AZD1222 COVID-19 vaccine. Sequencing was performed with immunoSEQ multiplex PCR; in TCRdb, only in-frame clones are kept and a portion is missing. The sample lists roughly 150,000 clones, approximately 87% seen once, with over 8% in the top ten. The germline gives CDR1 MNHEY, CDR2 SVGEGT. The CDR3 length is 14 residues. Trimming removed 0 bases from V and 8 bases from J, with 13 bases in between. This TCR was sampled from an adult who received the AZD1222 COVID-19 vaccine. Sequencing used peripheral blood, obtained 28 days after the second AZD1222 dose. This chain links TRBV6-2 or TRBV6-3 with TRBJ1-2, with D tentatively TRBD1 (5 bases). For the CDR3, the DNA is TGTGCCAGCAGTTACTCGAGGGACGGGACCGGCTACACCTTC. It translates to CASSYSRDGTGYTF.